This paragraph reports one TCR beta chain. This record belongs to a study of tumor-infiltrating lymphocytes in localized non-small cell lung cancer. The method was immunoSEQ multiplex PCR; TCRdb's version includes in-frame clones alone and lacks a portion of them. The sample carries about 6,500 clones, 50% to 70% recorded once. V was trimmed by 7 bases and J by 4 bases, leaving 13 bases between them. The V gene's germline CDR1 is SQVTM and CDR2 ANQGSEA. This CDR3 region has 12 residues. This sequence was found in a human donor with non-small cell lung cancer. The material sequenced was uninvolved lung tissue not adjacent to the tumor. The chain carries TRBV29-1 and TRBJ1-1; D is uncertain. In nucleotides, the CDR3 is TGCAGCGCTAGGACGGTGGTCACTGAAGCTTTCTTT. The encoded protein is CSARTVVTEAFF.